Below are 20 T cell receptor beta chains sequenced from a single sample in a study of blood T cell repertoires in COVID-19. Repertoires were generated with immunoSEQ multiplex PCR, while TCRdb's copy carries only in-frame clones and drops some. The table shows about 180,000 clones, with 86% occurring only once. Sequencing input: PBMCs or T cells enriched from blood (not recorded which). The receptors stem from a woman aged 25 to 39 who had recovered from COVID-19.

As concerns this clone: Compared with germline, one end of the junction differs, possibly owing to a read error. The rearrangement joins TRBV6-5 to TRBJ2-7; D might be TRBD1 or TRBD2, each matching 7 bases. Per germline, CDR1 MNHEY and CDR2 SVGAGI. CDR3 length equals 12 residues. DNA of the CDR3: TGTGCCGGCAGGGGGGGTACCTACGAGCAGTACTTC. Its protein is CAGRGGTYEQYF.

The genes are TRBV5-1 and TRBJ2-1; D not resolved. The CDR3 runs 12 residues. CDR1 is SGHRS, CDR2 YFSETQ, per germline. With 1 base removed from V and 7 bases from J, the gap between germline ends came to 6 bases. The chain's CDR3 is CASSLSGNEQFF. CDR3 nucleotides: TGCGCCAGCAGCTTGTCCGGGAATGAGCAGTTCTTC.

The chain carries TRBV5-1 and TRBJ1-2, with a tentative D call TRBD1 (5 bases). Germline-derived CDR1 and CDR2 are SGHRS and YFSETQ. The CDR3 spans 15 residues. V was cut by 0 bases and J by 7 bases, with 16 bases left in between. The CDR3 DNA sequence: TGCGCCAGCAGCTTGGATGGGGGAGGTAGTGGTGGCTACACCTTC. Amino acid sequence: CASSLDGGGSGGYTF.

The chain recombines TRBV6-5 with TRBJ2-1; possibly TRBD2 for D (5 bases). CDR1 MNHEY and CDR2 SVGAGI come from the germline V gene. Trimming stripped 2 bases from V and 5 bases from J, with 10 bases between. The CDR3 consists of 14 residues. The CDR3, as DNA: TGTGCCAGCAGTTACCGGGGAAGCCACAATGAGCAGTTCTTC. It yields the protein CASSYRGSHNEQFF.

Notes on this clone: This same CDR3 is encoded by further DNA sequences in the sample. The chain joins TRBV9 to TRBJ2-7, with TRBD2 identical over 10 bases. The CDR3 loop spans 14 amino acids. With 0 bases clipped from V and 4 bases from J, the junction kept 1 base outside the gene matches. In germline, CDR1 is SGDLS, CDR2 YYNGEE. The CDR3 spells CASSVGTSGYEQYF. CDR3 in DNA: TGTGCCAGCAGCGTAGGGACTAGCGGATACGAGCAGTACTTC.

The V and J genes are TRBV9 and TRBJ2-3; the match to TRBD2 covers 10 bases. Unmatched junction bases numbered 7, after V lost 0 bases and J lost 3 bases. The CDR3 extends over 17 amino acids. Germline V lookup: CDR1 SGDLS, CDR2 YYNGEE. The CDR3 loop reads CASSVELSGRRTDTQYF. The CDR3 coding sequence is TGTGCCAGCAGCGTAGAGCTTAGCGGGAGGAGAACAGATACGCAGTATTTT.

The rearrangement joins TRBV3-1 (or the pseudogene TRBV3-2) to TRBJ2-7, with TRBD2 identical over 8 bases. The CDR3 is made up of 15 amino acids. Germline V gives CDR1 LGHDT, CDR2 YNNKEL (reference sequence). V lost 1 base to trimming and J lost 5 bases; unmatched junction nucleotides: 7. The CDR3 region is CASSQAATSGHEQYF. CDR3 sequence (DNA): TGTGCCAGCAGCCAAGCCGCCACTAGCGGCCACGAGCAGTACTTC.

The chain combines TRBV18 with TRBJ1-3; 8 nucleotides agree with TRBD1. The CDR3 covers 15 residues. Germline V gene data show CDR1 as KGHSH and CDR2 as LQKENI. The V gene end was trimmed by 6 bases and the J gene end by 4 bases; junction bases not matched to a gene: 8. DNA for the CDR3: TGTGCCAGCTCGCCAGGGGGCTTAAGAGGAAACACCATATATTTT. Residues: CASSPGGLRGNTIYF. Together with reference TRBV18 and TRBJ1-3, the CDR3 gives the full variable domain: NAGVMQNPRHLVRRRGQEARLRCSPMKGHSHVYWYRQLPEEGLKFMVYLQKENIIDESGMPKERFSAEFPKEGPSILRIQQVVRGDSAAYFCASSPGGLRGNTIYFGEGSWLTVV.

The chain combines TRBV10-2 with TRBJ2-3; D may be TRBD2 (6 bases). Trimming took off 6 bases at V and 2 bases at J, with 9 bases between the two ends. This CDR3 has 13 residues. Per the germline V gene, CDR1 is WSHSY and CDR2 is SAAADI. The CDR3 DNA follows: TGCGCCAGCAGGGCGGGATCCACAGATACGCAGTATTTT. This gives the protein CASRAGSTDTQYF.

The rearrangement uses TRBV5-1 and TRBJ2-2, with 10 positions matching TRBD2. The CDR3 runs 15 residues. CDR1 and CDR2 (germline): SGHRS, YFSETQ. The J segment lost 5 bases and the V segment lost 0 bases, leaving 1 base of the junction unmatched. This CDR3 reads CASSLVGLATGELFF. DNA for the CDR3: TGCGCCAGCAGCTTGGTGGGACTAGCGACCGGGGAGCTGTTTTTT.

The chain uses TRBV7-8 and TRBJ2-3; D perhaps matches TRBD1 (6 bases). CDR3 size: 13 residues. CDR1 is SGHVS, CDR2 FQNEAQ, per germline. The V gene lost 2 bases and the J gene lost 6 bases, with 9 bases spanning the gap. The CDR3 region is CASSLSGADTQYF. The CDR3 nucleotides are TGTGCCAGCAGCTTATCAGGGGCGGATACGCAGTATTTT.

The chain combines TRBV29-1 with TRBJ2-2, with no clear D. Trimming took off 7 bases at V and 8 bases at J, with 14 bases between the two ends. CDR1 SQVTM and CDR2 ANQGSEA come from the germline V gene. The CDR3 sequence is 12 residues long. In DNA, the CDR3 is TGCAGCGCCAAACGGGTTAAAGGGGAGCTGTTTTTT. It encodes CSAKRVKGELFF.

The chain links TRBV6-5 to TRBJ2-2; D unresolved. The CDR3 is 15 amino acids. V was trimmed by 2 bases and J by 2 bases, leaving 9 bases between them. Germline assignment: CDR1 MNHEY and CDR2 SVGAGI. DNA of the CDR3: TGTGCCAGCAGTTACGAGACAAGTAACACCGGGGAGCTGTTTTTT. It specifies CASSYETSNTGELFF.

The chain carries TRBV6-6 and TRBJ2-7, with D tentatively TRBD1 (6 bases). Per germline, CDR1 MNHNY and CDR2 SVGAGI (reference sequence). The CDR3 consists of 16 residues. The V gene lost 6 bases and the J gene lost 3 bases, with 21 bases spanning the gap. The CDR3 sequence: CASRRGSWGQSYEQYF. For the CDR3, the DNA is TGTGCCAGCAGACGAGGGAGCTGGGGGCAGAGCTACGAGCAGTACTTC.

The chain links TRBV27 to TRBJ2-7; maybe TRBD2 (6 bases). Germline CDR1 is MNHEY and CDR2 is SMNVEV (reference sequence). This CDR3 region has 13 residues. V was trimmed by 3 bases and J by 7 bases, leaving 13 bases between them. CDR3 region: CASSLEGFEEQYF. The DNA for the CDR3 is TGTGCCAGCAGTTTGGAGGGGTTTGAGGAGCAGTACTTC.

The chain recombines TRBV6-2 or TRBV6-3 with TRBJ2-7, with 7 bases lining up with TRBD2. J lost 5 bases, V lost 5 bases, and 9 bases had no gene match. This CDR3 spans 14 amino acids. Per the germline V gene, CDR1 is MNHEY and CDR2 is SVGEGT. Here the CDR3 DNA reads TGTGCCAGCAGTATGGCGCGGGAGAATGACGAGCAGTACTTC. Translated: CASSMARENDEQYF.

This chain connects TRBV29-1 to TRBJ2-5, with 12 bases fitting TRBD2. V lost 7 bases, J lost 7 bases, and 13 bases stayed unmatched. CDR1 SQVTM and CDR2 ANQGSEA come from the germline V gene. The CDR3 consists of 15 residues. The CDR3: CSATMTSGSDGTQYF. CDR3 bases: TGCAGCGCAACGATGACTAGCGGGAGTGATGGGACCCAGTACTTC.

As DNA, the CDR3 is TGTGCCAGCACCCCCCAGATTGCGGGACATGGCTACACCTTC. Translation gives CASTPQIAGHGYTF. V is TRBV2 and J is TRBJ1-2; a possible D gene is TRBD1 (5 bases). CDR3 length: 14 residues. Germline V gene sequence: CDR1 SNHLY, CDR2 FYNNEI. Trimming pared 7 bases from V and 6 bases from J, leaving 18 bases between.

The V and J genes are TRBV3-1 (or the pseudogene TRBV3-2) and TRBJ1-1; D not certain. Germline CDR1 LGHDT, CDR2 YNNKEL (reference sequence). The CDR3 runs to 16 residues. Trimming took off 4 bases at V and 3 bases at J, with 18 bases between the two ends. The CDR3 reads CASSPLLRQKHTEAFF. For the CDR3, the DNA is TGTGCCAGCAGCCCCCTTTTGAGACAAAAACACACTGAAGCTTTCTTT.

V gene TRBV7-2 combines with J gene TRBJ2-5, with 9 bases aligning to TRBD1. The CDR3 sequence is 13 residues long. Trimming took 6 bases from V and 4 from J; bases not matched to a gene: 3. Germline-derived CDR1 and CDR2 are SGHTA and FQGNSA. As DNA, the CDR3 is TGTGCCAGCAGACAGGGGGCAGGAGAGACCCAGTACTTC. Its protein is CASRQGAGETQYF.